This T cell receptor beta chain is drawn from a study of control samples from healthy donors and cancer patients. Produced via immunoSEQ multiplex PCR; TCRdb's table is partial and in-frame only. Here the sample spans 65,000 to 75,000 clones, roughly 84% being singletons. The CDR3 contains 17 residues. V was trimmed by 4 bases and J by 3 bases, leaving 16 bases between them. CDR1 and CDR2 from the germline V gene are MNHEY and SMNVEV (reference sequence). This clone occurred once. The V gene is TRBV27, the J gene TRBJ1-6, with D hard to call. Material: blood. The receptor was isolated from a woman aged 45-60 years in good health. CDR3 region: CASSWTAADFYNSPLHF. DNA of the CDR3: TGTGCCAGCAGTTGGACCGCGGCAGATTTCTATAATTCACCCCTCCACTTT.